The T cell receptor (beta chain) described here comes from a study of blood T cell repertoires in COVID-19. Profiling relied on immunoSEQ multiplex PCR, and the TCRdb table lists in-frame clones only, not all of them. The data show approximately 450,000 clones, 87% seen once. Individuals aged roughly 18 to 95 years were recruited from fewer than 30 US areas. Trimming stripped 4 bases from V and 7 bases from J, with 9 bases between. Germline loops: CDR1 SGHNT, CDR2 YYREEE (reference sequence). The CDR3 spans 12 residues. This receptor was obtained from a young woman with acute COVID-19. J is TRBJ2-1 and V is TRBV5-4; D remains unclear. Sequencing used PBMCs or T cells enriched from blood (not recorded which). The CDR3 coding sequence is TGTGCCAGCAGCCCTAATCCTAATGAGCAGTTCTTC. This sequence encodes CASSPNPNEQFF.